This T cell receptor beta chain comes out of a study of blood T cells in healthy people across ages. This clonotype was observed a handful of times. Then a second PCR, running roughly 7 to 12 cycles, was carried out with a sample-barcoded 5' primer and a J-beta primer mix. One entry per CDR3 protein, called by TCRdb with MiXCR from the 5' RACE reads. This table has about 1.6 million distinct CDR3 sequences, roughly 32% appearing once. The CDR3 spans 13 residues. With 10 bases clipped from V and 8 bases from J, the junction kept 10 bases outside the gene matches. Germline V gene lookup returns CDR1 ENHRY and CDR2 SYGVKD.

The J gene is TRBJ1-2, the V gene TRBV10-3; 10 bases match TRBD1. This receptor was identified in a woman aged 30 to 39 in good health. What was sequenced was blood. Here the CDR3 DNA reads TGTGCCACCTACTCCGGACAGGGGGAGGGCTACACCTTC. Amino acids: CATYSGQGEGYTF.